This record looks at one TCR beta chain sequence and its context. Between the trimmed V and J ends, which lost 2 bases and 1 base, there was a span of 14 bases. CDR1 and CDR2 from the germline V gene are KGHSH and LQKENI. This CDR3 region has 16 residues. This record belongs to a study of technical replicates of blood from a few donors. The data were produced by immunoSEQ multiplex PCR, yet TCRdb's version contains in-frame clones alone and is incomplete. Among more than 75,000 clones listed, roughly 94% were seen once. The TCR originated in a human donor in good health. Material for sequencing was T cells isolated from PBMCs. J is TRBJ1-1 and V is TRBV18; D uncertain. The CDR3 loop reads CASSPRPASENTEAFF. In nucleotides, the CDR3 is TGTGCCAGCTCACCAAGGCCCGCGAGCGAGAACACTGAAGCTTTCTTT.